The next 26 T cell receptor beta chains were all read from a single sample in a study of blood T cells in healthy people across ages (dated by TCRdb to between 2015 and 2017). The library was prepared using 5' RACE. The sequencing machine was an Illumina HiSeq 2500. A second about 6 to 11 cycle PCR used a sample-barcoded 5' primer and a J-beta primer mix. TCRdb trimmed the raw reads at Q25, called clones with MiXCR and kept productive beta chains. Rows are unified per CDR3 protein, each entry keeping the most common DNA and genes. Across this sample there are around 1,000,000 distinct CDR3 sequences, with less than 25% seen only once. The ten most abundant clones make up less than 0.75% of the sample. This sample also appeared in a second study, on T cells of mothers and their children.

Sequenced input: blood. These receptors originate from a girl between 2 and 10 years old in good health.

V and J are TRBV3-1 and TRBJ2-1; D not certain. The CDR3 is 17 amino acids. Per the germline V gene, CDR1 is LGHDT and CDR2 is YNNKEL (reference sequence). Trimming pared 4 bases from V and 0 bases from J, leaving 16 bases between. In DNA form, the CDR3 reads TGTGCCAGCAGCCTTTTACTCACTTTCGACTCCTACAATGAGCAGTTCTTC. It yields the protein CASSLLLTFDSYNEQFF.

This clonotype was seen a handful of times. The chain uses TRBV20-1 and TRBJ1-1; 7 bases match TRBD1. V lost 2 bases, J lost 4 bases, and 10 bases stayed unmatched. Germline V gene lookup returns CDR1 DFQATT and CDR2 SNEGSKA (reference sequence). This CDR3 is built from 15 residues. The CDR3, as DNA: TGCAGTGCTAGATACGGGACAGACTCTGGCACTGAAGCTTTCTTT. Its translation is CSARYGTDSGTEAFF.

The chain combines TRBV5-1 with TRBJ2-5; tentative D call: TRBD1 (5 bases). Trimming pared 5 bases from V and 1 base from J, leaving 21 bases between. CDR3 length: 17 amino acids. CDR1 is SGHRS, CDR2 YFSETQ, per germline. The CDR3 sequence is CASSGALGGVPQETQYF. CDR3 coding DNA: TGCGCCAGCAGTGGGGCGCTGGGTGGGGTCCCCCAAGAGACCCAGTACTTC.

The V and J genes are TRBV6-2 or TRBV6-3 and TRBJ2-5; D gene ambiguous. Germline lookup yields CDR1 MNHEY and CDR2 SVGEGT. CDR3 length: 15 amino acids. V shed 7 bases and J shed 7 bases, with 22 bases lying between them. CDR3 protein: CASTTHDDNAVTQYF. In DNA, the CDR3 is TGTGCCAGCACTACCCACGACGACAATGCGGTGACCCAGTACTTC.

This clonotype has a handful of counts. The chain has TRBV7-2 and TRBJ2-7; 8 bases align to TRBD2. V lost 4 bases to trimming and J lost 0 bases; unmatched junction nucleotides: 5. CDR3 length: 15 amino acids. CDR1 is SGHTA and CDR2 is FQGNSA in the germline V gene. The CDR3 spells CASSSRGGYSYEQYF. CDR3 bases: TGTGCCAGCAGCTCCCGGGGGGGTTACTCCTACGAGCAGTACTTC.

The gene calls are TRBV4-3 and TRBJ2-2; D is unresolved. The V gene lost 0 bases and the J gene lost 7 bases, with 6 bases spanning the gap. CDR3 length: 13 amino acids. Looked up from germline, CDR1 is LGHNA and CDR2 is YSLEER. The CDR3: CASSQDDFGELFF. In DNA, the CDR3 is TGCGCCAGCAGCCAAGACGACTTCGGGGAGCTGTTTTTT.

The chain joins TRBV27 to TRBJ2-7, with D possibly TRBD2 on 5 matching bases. The CDR3 has 14 residues. V was pared by 4 bases and J by 2 bases, with 12 bases between. The V gene's germline CDR1 is MNHEY and CDR2 SMNVEV (reference sequence). CDR3 sequence: CASSSGGSPYEQYF. As DNA, the CDR3 is TGTGCCAGCAGTTCCGGTGGGAGTCCCTACGAGCAGTACTTC.

This clonotype has a count of ten or more. V is TRBV9 and J is TRBJ2-6; D possibly corresponds to TRBD2 (5 bases). The CDR3 length is 17 residues. Germline assignment: CDR1 SGDLS and CDR2 YYNGEE. V was shortened by 0 bases and J by 2 bases, with 12 bases between the two germline ends. The CDR3 is CASSVAPTGAGANVLTF. Here the CDR3 DNA reads TGTGCCAGCAGCGTAGCTCCGACCGGGGCTGGGGCCAACGTCCTGACTTTC.

The chain links TRBV20-1 to TRBJ2-3; no reliable D call. The CDR3 consists of 12 residues. Per germline, CDR1 DFQATT and CDR2 SNEGSKA (reference sequence). Trimming shortened V by 3 bases and J by 4 bases, and 8 bases separated the two germline ends. Here the CDR3 reads CSASVVSDTQYF. CDR3 coding DNA: TGCAGTGCTAGTGTGGTTTCAGATACGCAGTATTTT.

The chain couples TRBV12-5 to TRBJ2-2; weak D call: TRBD1 (5 bases). The germline V gene encodes CDR1 LGHNT and CDR2 FRNRAP. The V gene lost 8 bases and the J gene lost 2 bases, with 15 bases spanning the gap. The CDR3 runs 15 residues. The chain's CDR3 is CASTDPQGNTGELFF. CDR3 nucleotide sequence: TGTGCTAGTACCGATCCGCAGGGCAACACCGGGGAGCTGTTTTTT.

This chain connects TRBV6-2 or TRBV6-3 to TRBJ2-5; maybe TRBD1 (5 bases). V was shortened by 7 bases and J by 1 base, with 10 bases between the two germline ends. The CDR3 spans 13 residues. Germline values: CDR1 MNHEY, CDR2 SVGEGT. In nucleotides, the CDR3 is TGTGCCAGCAATTCAGGGATCCAAGAGACCCAGTACTTC. This sequence encodes CASNSGIQETQYF.

The table lists this clonotype with a few counts. This chain uses TRBV29-1 with TRBJ2-4; possible D gene TRBD2, 5 bases. This CDR3 spans 11 amino acids. Trimming stripped 3 bases from V and 8 bases from J, with 8 bases between. Per germline, CDR1 SQVTM and CDR2 ANQGSEA. CDR3 sequence: CSVETGDIQYF. In DNA form, the CDR3 reads TGCAGCGTTGAGACCGGGGACATTCAGTACTTC.

The sample holds a few counts of this clonotype. This rearrangement joins TRBV25-1 to TRBJ1-1; no clear D. This CDR3 is 14 amino acids long. Germline V lookup: CDR1 MGHDK, CDR2 SYGVNS. V was clipped by 1 base and J by 9 bases, with 15 bases between them. In DNA form, the CDR3 reads TGTGCCAGCAGTGAATGGGGTAGGAATGGTAAAGCTTTCTTT. It specifies CASSEWGRNGKAFF.

The rearrangement uses TRBV25-1 and TRBJ1-3; weak D call: TRBD1 (5 bases). Trimming cost V 2 bases and J 4 bases, with 12 bases left between them. Germline assignment: CDR1 MGHDK and CDR2 SYGVNS. The CDR3 has 15 residues. Written as DNA, the CDR3 is TGTGCCAGCAGTGAAGACAGTGGCTCCGGAAACACCATATATTTT. It is translated as CASSEDSGSGNTIYF.

The genes are TRBV20-1 and TRBJ2-5; 10 bases align to TRBD2. The DNA matches TRBJ2-7 better at its end, which makes the J call doubtful. Germline V gene lookup returns CDR1 DFQATT and CDR2 SNEGSKA (reference sequence). The length of the CDR3 is 12 residues. CDR3 in DNA: TGCAGTCCACGGACTAGCGGCTACGAGCAGTACTTC. Translating it yields CSPRTSGYEQYF.

A note on this clonotype: A read error may produce the germline difference seen at one junction end. CDR3 loop: CASSQGNLGASGSGPAF. CDR3 DNA sequence: TGTGCCAGCAGCCAAGGCAACCTTGGGGCTAGCGGGAGTGGTCCGGCCTTC. The chain couples TRBV3-1 to TRBJ2-4; 10 bases fit TRBD2. Germline V CDR1 and CDR2: LGHDT, YNNKEL (reference sequence). The length of the CDR3 is 17 residues.

The rearrangement uses TRBV12-3 or TRBV12-4 and TRBJ2-4; a weak D match, TRBD2 (6 bases). The ends were cut back, 8 bases at V and 4 bases at J, with 15 bases in the middle. This CDR3 has 14 residues. CDR3 bases: TGTGCCAGCGTGATTAGCGGTCGTAAAAACATTCAGTACTTC. It translates to CASVISGRKNIQYF.

This sequence joins TRBV20-1 and TRBJ2-3; possible D gene TRBD2, 7 bases. Germline V gene data show CDR1 as DFQATT and CDR2 as SNEGSKA (reference sequence). V lost 1 base and J lost 2, with 10 bases in between. This CDR3 contains 14 residues. The CDR3 DNA follows: TGCAGTGCTAGAGTTGGGGGGGCCACAGATACGCAGTATTTT. Protein: CSARVGGATDTQYF.

A note on this clonotype: The junction departs from the called germline gene at one end, perhaps through a read error. The chain couples TRBV12-3 or TRBV12-4 to TRBJ1-4, with D possibly TRBD1 on 5 matching bases. This CDR3 spans 19 amino acids. The CDR3 DNA reads TGTGCCAGCATTTTAGGGGAGGACGGACCGACTGCAACTAATGAAAAACTGTTTTTT. It specifies CASILGEDGPTATNEKLFF.

The chain combines TRBV4-2 with TRBJ2-2; D perhaps matches TRBD1 (6 bases). Trimming stripped 0 bases from V and 0 bases from J, with 14 bases between. Looked up from germline, CDR1 is LGHNA and CDR2 is YNFKEQ. The CDR3 is 18 residues long. CDR3 amino acids: CASSQEGPAGANTGELFF. CDR3 sequence (DNA): TGTGCCAGCAGCCAAGAGGGGCCGGCAGGGGCGAACACCGGGGAGCTGTTTTTT.

The CDR3 bases are TGCAGTGCTCCCGGGACTACCAGTTACGAGCAGTACTTC. It encodes CSAPGTTSYEQYF. V usage is TRBV20-1 and J usage is TRBJ2-5, with TRBD2 matching 7 bases. The J call may not be correct, given that the DNA end is closer to TRBJ2-7. Germline V lookup: CDR1 DFQATT, CDR2 SNEGSKA (reference sequence). The CDR3 spans 13 residues.

This clonotype was seen once. V usage is TRBV7-3 and J usage is TRBJ2-4; 8 nucleotides align to TRBD1. The germline V gene encodes CDR1 SGHTA and CDR2 FQGTGA. Germline trimming cut 4 bases from V and 8 bases from J; bases unmatched to any gene: 1. The CDR3 loop spans 12 amino acids. The CDR3 reads CASSSTGDIQYF. The CDR3 nucleotides are TGTGCCAGCAGCTCGACAGGGGACATTCAGTACTTC.

This chain connects TRBV25-1 to TRBJ1-6, with a tentative D call TRBD1 (6 bases). The CDR3 runs 16 residues. Germline V gene sequence: CDR1 MGHDK, CDR2 SYGVNS. V was shortened by 6 bases and J by 5 bases, with 17 bases between the two germline ends. CDR3 nucleotide sequence: TGTGCCAGCAGCGCCCCCAGGGCAGGGGATAATTCACCCCTCCACTTT. This codes for CASSAPRAGDNSPLHF.

This clonotype was detected a few times. The chain joins TRBV15 to TRBJ1-4; weak D call: TRBD1 (6 bases). The CDR3 loop spans 16 amino acids. Trimming took 0 bases from V and 5 from J, leaving 13 bases between them. Per the germline V gene, CDR1 is LNHNV and CDR2 is YYDKDF (reference sequence). In DNA form, the CDR3 reads TGTGCCACCAGCAGAGAAGTGCAGGGGATGAATGAAAAACTGTTTTTT. Protein: CATSREVQGMNEKLFF.

This clonotype was detected only a few times. The chain has TRBV3-1 and TRBJ2-1, with 7 nucleotides matching TRBD2. The CDR3 has 13 amino acids. V trimming: 5 bases; J trimming: 14 bases; junction bases outside the gene matches: 12. Per the germline V gene, CDR1 is LGHDT and CDR2 is YNNKEL (reference sequence). CDR3 sequence reads: CASSARGSRLEFF. CDR3 DNA sequence: TGTGCCAGCAGCGCGCGGGGGTCTAGGTTGGAGTTCTTC.

This clonotype was seen only a few times. The V and J genes are TRBV7-6 and TRBJ1-3; D is uncertain. The ends were cut back, 7 bases at V and 8 bases at J, with 15 bases in the middle. The V gene's germline CDR1 is SGHVS and CDR2 FNYEAQ. CDR3 length: 13 residues. CDR3: CASTPSDADTIYF. The CDR3 DNA follows: TGTGCCAGCACCCCTTCCGATGCAGACACCATATATTTT.